The rows below give T cell receptor beta chains drawn from one sample of a study of T cells in Graves' hyperthyroidism and ophthalmopathy. MiXCR, applied by TCRdb to the multiplex PCR reads, yields one record per CDR3 protein. The table lists tens of thousands of distinct CDR3 sequences, less than 60% of them singletons. The source material was blood. Receptor source: a woman between 50 and 59 years old with Graves' ophthalmopathy. The CDR3 runs from the conserved cysteine through the conserved F or W. Each record gives: clone size, J gene, V gene, D gene, CDR3 protein, CDR3 DNA. D genes are given only for firm matches. Only some rows state a clone size, as once, few, many or a class for expanded clones.

abundance: .; j_gene: TRBJ1-1; v_gene: TRBV10-3; d_gene: .; CDR3aa: CAISESTLQEAFF; CDR3nt: TGTGCCATCAGTGAGTCGACGCTACAGGAAGCTTTCTTT
abundance: many; j_gene: TRBJ2-7; v_gene: TRBV5-8; d_gene: TRBD1; CDR3aa: CASSWGTAAYEQYF; CDR3nt: TGTGCCAGCAGCTGGGGGACAGCCGCCTACGAGCAGTACTTC
abundance: many; j_gene: TRBJ2-4; v_gene: TRBV19; d_gene: .; CDR3aa: CASSLGGNLDIQYF; CDR3nt: TGTGCCAGTAGTTTAGGGGGGAATTTGGACATTCAGTACTTC
abundance: .; j_gene: TRBJ1-5; v_gene: TRBV20-1; d_gene: TRBD1; CDR3aa: CSAGPRGREDQPQHF; CDR3nt: TGCAGTGCGGGGCCCAGGGGGAGGGAGGATCAGCCCCAGCATTTT
abundance: many; j_gene: TRBJ2-1; v_gene: TRBV24-1; d_gene: .; CDR3aa: CATSDPPGSSYNEQFF; CDR3nt: TGTGCCACCAGTGACCCCCCCGGGAGCTCCTACAATGAGCAGTTCTTC
abundance: .; j_gene: TRBJ2-5; v_gene: TRBV2; d_gene: TRBD2; CDR3aa: CASSDAGTSGGTFQYF; CDR3nt: TGTGCCAGCAGTGATGCAGGGACTAGCGGGGGTACTTTCCAGTACTTC
abundance: many; j_gene: TRBJ2-3; v_gene: TRBV19; d_gene: TRBD2; CDR3aa: CASSIASGREVTDTQYF; CDR3nt: TGTGCCAGTAGTATAGCTTCTGGGCGGGAGGTCACAGATACGCAGTATTTT
abundance: few; j_gene: TRBJ2-7; v_gene: TRBV19; d_gene: TRBD2; CDR3aa: CASSGTSAYEQYF; CDR3nt: TGTGCCAGTAGTGGGACTAGCGCCTACGAGCAGTACTTC
abundance: .; j_gene: TRBJ2-7; v_gene: TRBV2; d_gene: TRBD2; CDR3aa: CASSGGVGTSGRPAYEQYF; CDR3nt: TGTGCCAGCAGTGGGGGGGTCGGGACTAGCGGGAGGCCCGCCTACGAGCAGTACTTC
abundance: many; j_gene: TRBJ2-1; v_gene: TRBV7-3; d_gene: TRBD1; CDR3aa: CASSSPGQDNEQFF; CDR3nt: TGTGCCAGCAGCTCGCCGGGACAGGACAATGAGCAGTTCTTC
abundance: .; j_gene: TRBJ2-7; v_gene: TRBV6-5; d_gene: TRBD2; CDR3aa: CASSYLRTSGRRAHEQYF; CDR3nt: TGTGCCAGCAGTTACTTAAGGACTAGCGGGAGGAGGGCCCACGAGCAGTACTTC
abundance: many; j_gene: TRBJ1-5; v_gene: TRBV6-1; d_gene: .; CDR3aa: CASRPLKNINQPQHF; CDR3nt: TGTGCCAGCAGGCCGTTAAAGAATATCAATCAGCCCCAGCATTTT
abundance: many; j_gene: TRBJ2-3; v_gene: TRBV20-1; d_gene: TRBD2; CDR3aa: CSANLAGVLDTQYF; CDR3nt: TGCAGTGCTAATCTAGCGGGAGTTTTGGATACGCAGTATTTT
abundance: .; j_gene: TRBJ2-1; v_gene: TRBV10-3; d_gene: .; CDR3aa: CAISESGRANEQFF; CDR3nt: TGTGCCATCAGTGAGTCGGGCAGGGCCAATGAGCAGTTCTTC
abundance: .; j_gene: TRBJ1-2; v_gene: TRBV6-4; d_gene: TRBD1; CDR3aa: CASSGTGGDTF; CDR3nt: TGTGCCAGCAGTGGGACAGGGGGCGACACCTTC
abundance: .; j_gene: TRBJ2-3; v_gene: TRBV19; d_gene: .; CDR3aa: CASRQGSPTDTQYF; CDR3nt: TGTGCCAGTAGACAGGGATCCCCCACAGATACGCAGTATTTT
abundance: many; j_gene: TRBJ2-6; v_gene: TRBV5-1; d_gene: .; CDR3aa: CASSPSPGANVLTF; CDR3nt: TGCGCCAGCAGCCCCTCCCCTGGGGCCAACGTCCTGACTTTC
abundance: .; j_gene: TRBJ2-4; v_gene: TRBV25-1; d_gene: .; CDR3aa: CASSPTYSNIQYF; CDR3nt: TGTGCCAGCAGTCCCACCTACAGTAACATTCAGTACTTC